The 27 T cell receptor beta chains listed next were all sequenced from one sample in a study of blood T cell repertoires in COVID-19. Using immunoSEQ multiplex PCR, the repertoire was profiled, and TCRdb retains in-frame clones only, with some absent. The table has 95,000 to 110,000 clones, roughly 90% seen once. Sequencing was carried out using peripheral blood. The source is a man aged 40-50 years with active or convalescent COVID-19.

This rearrangement joins TRBV10-3 to TRBJ2-1; 8 bases map to TRBD1. Germline V gene sequence: CDR1 ENHRY, CDR2 SYGVKD. The CDR3 length is 13 residues. Trimming cost V 11 bases and J 7 bases; bases outside gene matches: 10. The CDR3 protein is CASGQGTTNEQFF. In DNA, the CDR3 is TGTGCCTCCGGACAGGGAACGACGAATGAGCAGTTCTTC.

The CDR3: CASSEYDRGAYEQYF. Written as DNA, the CDR3 is TGTGCCAGCAGTGAGTATGACAGGGGCGCCTACGAGCAGTACTTC. The chain couples TRBV6-1 to TRBJ2-7, with TRBD1 matching over 8 bases. V dropped 3 bases and J dropped 2; count of bases not matched to a gene: 6. This CDR3 contains 15 residues. Germline CDR1 MNHNS, CDR2 SASEGT.

The chain uses TRBV19 and TRBJ2-1; 9 bases line up with TRBD2. The V gene end was trimmed by 1 base and the J gene end by 10 bases; junction bases not matched to a gene: 5. The CDR3 sequence is 14 residues long. CDR1 and CDR2 (germline): LNHDA, SQIVND (reference sequence). CDR3 DNA: TGTGCCAGTAGTATAGGTAGCGGGAGCTGGGAGCAGTTCTTC. This sequence encodes CASSIGSGSWEQFF.

The chain carries TRBV11-1 and TRBJ2-1, with a weak D call TRBD1 (6 bases). This CDR3 is 14 amino acids long. V was cut by 3 bases and J by 6 bases, with 12 bases left in between. From germline, CDR1 is SGHAT and CDR2 FQDESV (reference sequence). Here the CDR3 DNA reads TGTGCCAGCAGCTTCGTCCAGGGGATCAATGAGCAGTTCTTC. Its translation: CASSFVQGINEQFF.

The chain links TRBV21-1 to TRBJ2-7; no check of the table's D call, TRBD2, against the DNA was made. TRBV21-1 is recorded as a pseudogene. The CDR3 extends over 17 amino acids. The CDR3 is CASSKGVVCGTFYEQYF. The DNA for the CDR3 is TGTGCCAGCAGCAAAGGGGTGGTTTGCGGCACCTTCTACGAGCAGTACTTC.

The chain couples TRBV12-3 or TRBV12-4 to TRBJ1-2; no firm D call. The CDR3 loop spans 13 amino acids. The germline V and J ends were trimmed by 3 bases and 7 bases, with 12 bases remaining between them. CDR3 amino acids: CASSLVQRGGYTF. In DNA form, the CDR3 reads TGTGCCAGCAGTTTGGTTCAGAGAGGTGGCTACACCTTC.

This chain uses TRBV6-6 with TRBJ1-1; 11 bases are a match to TRBD1. The V gene's germline CDR1 is MNHNY and CDR2 SVGAGI (reference sequence). The V gene end was trimmed by 2 bases and the J gene end by 4 bases; junction bases not matched to a gene: 0. This CDR3 has 14 amino acids. CDR3 sequence (DNA): TGTGCCAGCAGTTACGGGACAGGGGGCACTGAAGCTTTCTTT. Residues: CASSYGTGGTEAFF.

The CDR3 DNA follows: TGTGCCAGCAACCGGGACAAAGGGAGCAATCAGCCCCAGCATTTT. It specifies CASNRDKGSNQPQHF. The chain uses TRBV6-5 and TRBJ1-5; D is perhaps TRBD1 (6 bases). The V end lost 7 bases, the J end lost 1 base, and 14 bases lay between the germline ends. The CDR3 consists of 15 residues. Germline CDR1 and CDR2: MNHEY and SVGAGI.

The CDR3 here is CASSDRTGGYQPQHF. The CDR3 nucleotides read TGTGCCAGCAGTGATCGGACAGGGGGATATCAGCCCCAGCATTTT. The chain carries TRBV2 and TRBJ1-5, with 10 bases aligning to TRBD1. After removal of 3 bases from V and 5 bases from J, the junction contained 4 bases not matched to a gene. The length of the CDR3 is 15 residues. Germline V CDR1 and CDR2: SNHLY, FYNNEI.

This rearrangement joins TRBV7-6 to TRBJ2-1, with D unclear. Germline V gene lookup returns CDR1 SGHVS and CDR2 FNYEAQ. The CDR3 extends over 11 amino acids. Trimming stripped 3 bases from V and 9 bases from J, with 6 bases between. The CDR3 sequence is CASSFRLEQFF. The CDR3 nucleotides are TGTGCCAGCAGCTTCCGTCTTGAGCAGTTCTTC.

In nucleotides, the CDR3 is TGTGCCAGCATGGGAGCCGGGGAGCTGTTTTTT. Amino acid sequence: CASMGAGELFF. The chain employs TRBV12-3 or TRBV12-4 and TRBJ2-2, with D possibly being TRBD2 (5 bases). The CDR3 sequence is 11 residues long. V gave up 7 bases and J gave up 6 bases, with 6 bases separating them.

The chain is built from TRBV14 and TRBJ2-3; TRBD2 matches 9 bases. Germline V lookup: CDR1 SGHDN, CDR2 FVKESK. Germline trimming cut 6 bases from V and 6 bases from J; bases unmatched to any gene: 4. CDR3 size: 13 residues. In nucleotides, the CDR3 is TGTGCCAGCAGGAGTAGCGGGAGTGATACGCAGTATTTT. It codes for CASRSSGSDTQYF.

This sequence joins TRBV18 and TRBJ1-6, with 8 bases lining up with TRBD1. Germline trimming cut 3 bases from V and 9 bases from J; bases unmatched to any gene: 1. This CDR3 is 13 amino acids long. In germline, CDR1 is KGHSH, CDR2 LQKENI. Written as DNA, the CDR3 is TGTGCCAGCTCACCCGGACAGGGTTCACCCCTCCACTTT. Translated: CASSPGQGSPLHF.

V is TRBV10-3 and J is TRBJ1-2; D is unresolved. The CDR3 length is 13 residues. Germline V gene data show CDR1 as ENHRY and CDR2 as SYGVKD. Trimming cost V 6 bases and J 4 bases, with 12 bases left between them. In DNA, the CDR3 is TGTGCCATCAGCGTTGACACTCGCTATGGCTACACCTTC. Translation: CAISVDTRYGYTF.

V is TRBV5-1 and J is TRBJ2-7, with no clear D. The ends were cut back, 0 bases at V and 3 bases at J, with 13 bases in the middle. The germline V gene encodes CDR1 SGHRS and CDR2 YFSETQ. The CDR3 spans 15 residues. CDR3 DNA sequence: TGCGCCAGCAGCTTGGAAGGCCAGGCGTTCTACGAGCAGTACTTC. This encodes CASSLEGQAFYEQYF.

V usage is TRBV30 and J usage is TRBJ2-4, with D possibly matching TRBD2 (6 bases). CDR1 and CDR2 from the germline V gene are GTSNPN and SVGIG (reference sequence). This CDR3 region has 15 residues. The V gene lost 2 bases and the J gene lost 0 bases, with 11 bases spanning the gap. CDR3 nucleotides: TGTGCCTGGAGTCGGGAGACCCTAGCCAAAAACATTCAGTACTTC. As protein: CAWSRETLAKNIQYF.

The rearrangement links TRBV6-2 or TRBV6-3 to TRBJ2-3, with 10 bases fitting TRBD2. V trimming: 2 bases; J trimming: 0 bases; junction bases outside the gene matches: 17. From germline, CDR1 is MNHEY and CDR2 SVGEGT. The CDR3 sequence is 21 residues long. The CDR3 reads CASSYPSEAGGGAFSTDTQYF. The DNA of the CDR3 is TGTGCCAGCAGTTACCCCTCCGAAGCGGGAGGGGGTGCATTTAGCACAGATACGCAGTATTTT.

The chain joins TRBV7-9 to TRBJ1-2, with D uncertain. Germline V CDR1 and CDR2: SEHNR, FQNEAQ (reference sequence). The CDR3 is 14 amino acids. Trimming pared 3 bases from V and 5 bases from J, leaving 13 bases between. The CDR3, as DNA: TGTGCCAGCAGCTTTTTAACAGACGATTATGGCTACACCTTC. Residues: CASSFLTDDYGYTF.

The chain carries TRBV19 and TRBJ1-1; TRBD1 is a possible D gene (6 bases). Trimming removed 7 bases from V and 2 bases from J, with 11 bases in between. Germline lookup yields CDR1 LNHDA and CDR2 SQIVND (reference sequence). The CDR3 contains 13 residues. CDR3: CASTWTVNTEAFF. For the CDR3, the DNA is TGTGCCAGTACCTGGACAGTTAACACTGAAGCTTTCTTT.

The V gene is TRBV27, the J gene TRBJ2-2; 10 nucleotides line up with TRBD2. The CDR3 consists of 16 residues. Germline V gene lookup returns CDR1 MNHEY and CDR2 SMNVEV (reference sequence). The V gene end was trimmed by 6 bases and the J gene end by 4 bases; junction bases not matched to a gene: 8. This chain's CDR3 is CASSESSGSGTGELFF. CDR3 DNA: TGTGCCAGCAGCGAGTCTAGCGGGAGCGGCACCGGGGAGCTGTTTTTT.

V and J are TRBV19 and TRBJ2-7; 7 bases line up with TRBD2. Germline lookup yields CDR1 LNHDA and CDR2 SQIVND (reference sequence). Trimming cost V 1 base and J 5 bases; bases outside gene matches: 5. This CDR3 region has 14 residues. CDR3 sequence (DNA): TGTGCCAGTAGTATAGCTAGCGGTAATGACGAGCAGTACTTC. Translation: CASSIASGNDEQYF.

This sequence joins TRBV28 and TRBJ2-5, with 12 bases lining up with TRBD2. The CDR3 is made up of 17 amino acids. Germline V lookup: CDR1 MDHEN, CDR2 SYDVKM. V gave up 4 bases and J gave up 1 base; unmatched junction bases: 7. CDR3 region: CASSSLGLAGRQETQYF. The CDR3 DNA reads as TGTGCCAGCAGTTCACTTGGACTAGCGGGACGCCAAGAGACCCAGTACTTC. Combining the CDR3 with reference TRBV28 and TRBJ2-5 gives the whole variable domain DVKVTQSSRYLVKRTGEKVFLECVQDMDHENMFWYRQDPGLGLRLIYFSYDVKMKEKGDIPEGYSVSREKKERFSLILESASTNQTSMYLCASSSLGLAGRQETQYFGPGTRLLVL.

This rearrangement joins TRBV12-5 to TRBJ1-1; TRBD1 aligns across 7 bases. This CDR3 region has 13 residues. CDR1 is LGHNT, CDR2 FRNRAP, per germline. The trim removed 2 bases at V and 7 bases at J, leaving 4 bases unmatched. CDR3 nucleotides: TGTGCTAGTGGTTTGACGGGACAGCTTGAAGCTTTCTTT. Encoded protein: CASGLTGQLEAFF.

This clone showed up just a few times. This sequence joins TRBV30 and TRBJ1-4; no definite D call. Germline-derived CDR1 and CDR2 are GTSNPN and SVGIG (reference sequence). The CDR3 extends over 17 amino acids. Trimming shortened V by 0 bases and J by 3 bases, and 17 bases separated the two germline ends. CDR3 in amino acids: CAWSVLTGRGSNEKLFF. The CDR3 bases are TGTGCCTGGAGTGTACTTACGGGGAGAGGATCTAATGAAAAACTGTTTTTT.

This clone occurred once. The V call is TRBV5-4, the J call TRBJ2-1, with 10 nucleotides matching TRBD1. Trimming at V came to 4 bases and at J to 0 bases, leaving 1 base not matched to a gene. Per the germline V gene, CDR1 is SGHNT and CDR2 is YYREEE (reference sequence). The CDR3 has 15 amino acids. DNA of the CDR3: TGTGCCAGCAGCAGGGACAGGGGCTCCTACAATGAGCAGTTCTTC. It translates to CASSRDRGSYNEQFF.

The chain carries TRBV5-1 and TRBJ2-4, with TRBD2 identical over 7 bases. The CDR3 spans 15 residues. Germline V gene sequence: CDR1 SGHRS, CDR2 YFSETQ. The trim removed 0 bases at V and 8 bases at J, leaving 8 bases unmatched. In DNA form, the CDR3 reads TGCGCCAGCAGCTTGGCTCGGCGGGAGTTAGACATTCAGTACTTC. The encoded protein is CASSLARRELDIQYF.

CDR3 sequence: CASSLVPLGPYEQYF. The DNA for the CDR3 is TGTGCCAGCAGCTTGGTACCGCTTGGCCCCTACGAGCAGTACTTC. The chain has TRBV5-5 and TRBJ2-7, with D uncertain. Germline CDR1 is SGHKS and CDR2 is YYEKEE (reference sequence). The CDR3 is 15 residues long. V was pared by 0 bases and J by 2 bases, with 12 bases between.